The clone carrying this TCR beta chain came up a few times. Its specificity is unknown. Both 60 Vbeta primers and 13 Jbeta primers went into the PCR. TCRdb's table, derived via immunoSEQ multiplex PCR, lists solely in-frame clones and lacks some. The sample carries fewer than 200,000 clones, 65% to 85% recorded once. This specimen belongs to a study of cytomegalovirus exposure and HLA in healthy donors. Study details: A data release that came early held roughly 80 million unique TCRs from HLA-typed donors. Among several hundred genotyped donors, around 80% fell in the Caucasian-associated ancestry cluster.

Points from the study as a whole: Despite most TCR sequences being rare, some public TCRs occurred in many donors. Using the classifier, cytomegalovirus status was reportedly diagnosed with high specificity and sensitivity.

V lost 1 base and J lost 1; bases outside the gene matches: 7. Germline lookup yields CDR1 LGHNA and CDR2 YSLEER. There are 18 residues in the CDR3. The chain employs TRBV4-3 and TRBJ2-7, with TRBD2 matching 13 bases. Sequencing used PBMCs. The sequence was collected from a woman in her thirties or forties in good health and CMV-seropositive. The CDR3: CASSQGTSGGAGSYEQYF. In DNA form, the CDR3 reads TGCGCCAGCAGCCAAGGCACTAGCGGGGGGGCCGGGTCCTACGAGCAGTACTTC.